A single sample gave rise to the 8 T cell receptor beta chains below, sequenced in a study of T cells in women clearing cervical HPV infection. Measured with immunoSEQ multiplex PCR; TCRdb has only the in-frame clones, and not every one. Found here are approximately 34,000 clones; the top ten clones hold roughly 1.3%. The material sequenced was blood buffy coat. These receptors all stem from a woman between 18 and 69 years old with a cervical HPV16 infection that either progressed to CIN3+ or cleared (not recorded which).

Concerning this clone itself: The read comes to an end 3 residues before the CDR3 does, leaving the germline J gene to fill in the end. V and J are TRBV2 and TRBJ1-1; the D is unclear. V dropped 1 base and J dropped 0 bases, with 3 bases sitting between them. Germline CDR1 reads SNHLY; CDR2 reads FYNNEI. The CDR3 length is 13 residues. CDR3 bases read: TGTGCCAGCAGTGAAGACATGAACACTGAA. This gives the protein CASSEDMNTE. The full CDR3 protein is CASSEDMNTEAFF.

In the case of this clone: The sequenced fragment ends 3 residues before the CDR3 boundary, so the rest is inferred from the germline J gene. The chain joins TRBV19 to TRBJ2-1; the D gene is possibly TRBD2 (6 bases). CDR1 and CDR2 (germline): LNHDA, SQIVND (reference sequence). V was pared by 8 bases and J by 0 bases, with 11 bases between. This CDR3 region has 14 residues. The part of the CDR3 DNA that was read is TGTGCCAGTGTGCCGGGACTCTCCTACAATGAG. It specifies CASVPGLSYNE. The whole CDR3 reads CASVPGLSYNEQFF.

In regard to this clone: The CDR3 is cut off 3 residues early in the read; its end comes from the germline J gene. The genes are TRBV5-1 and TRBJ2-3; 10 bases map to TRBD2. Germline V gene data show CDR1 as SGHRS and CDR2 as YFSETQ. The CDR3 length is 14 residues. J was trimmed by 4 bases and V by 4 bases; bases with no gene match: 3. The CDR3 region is CASSLTSGSDTQYF. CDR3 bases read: TGCGCCAGCAGCCTGACTAGCGGGTCAGATACG.

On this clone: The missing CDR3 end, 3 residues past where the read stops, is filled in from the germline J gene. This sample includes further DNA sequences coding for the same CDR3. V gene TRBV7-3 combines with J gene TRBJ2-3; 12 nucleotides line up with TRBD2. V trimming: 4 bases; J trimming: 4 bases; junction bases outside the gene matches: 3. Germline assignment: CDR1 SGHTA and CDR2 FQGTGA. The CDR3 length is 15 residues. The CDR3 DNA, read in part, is TGTGCCAGCAGCTCGACTAGCGGGAGTGCAGATACG. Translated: CASSSTSGSADT. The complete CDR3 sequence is CASSSTSGSADTQYF.

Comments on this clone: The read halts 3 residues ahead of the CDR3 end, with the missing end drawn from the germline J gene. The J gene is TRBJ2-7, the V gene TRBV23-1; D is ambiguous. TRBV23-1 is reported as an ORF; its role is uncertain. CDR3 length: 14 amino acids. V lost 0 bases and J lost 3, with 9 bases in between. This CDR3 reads CASSQSSGRYEQYF. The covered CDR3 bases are TGCGCCAGCAGTCAATCTTCGGGTCGCTACGAG.

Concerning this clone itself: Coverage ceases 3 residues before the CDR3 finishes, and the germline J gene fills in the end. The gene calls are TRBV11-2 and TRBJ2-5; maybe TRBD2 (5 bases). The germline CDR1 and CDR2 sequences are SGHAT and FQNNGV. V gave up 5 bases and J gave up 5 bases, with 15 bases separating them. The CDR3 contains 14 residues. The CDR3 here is CASSRRGVGETQYF. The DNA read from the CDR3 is TGTGCCAGCAGCCGTCGGGGAGTCGGGGAGACC.

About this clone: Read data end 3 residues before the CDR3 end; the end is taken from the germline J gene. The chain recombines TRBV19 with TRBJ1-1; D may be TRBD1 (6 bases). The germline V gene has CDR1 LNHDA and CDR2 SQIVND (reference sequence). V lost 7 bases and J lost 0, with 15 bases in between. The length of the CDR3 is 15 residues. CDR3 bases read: TGTGCCAGTACCAATGGGGGGGGGCTGAACACTGAA. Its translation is CASTNGGGLNTE. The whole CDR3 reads CASTNGGGLNTEAFF.

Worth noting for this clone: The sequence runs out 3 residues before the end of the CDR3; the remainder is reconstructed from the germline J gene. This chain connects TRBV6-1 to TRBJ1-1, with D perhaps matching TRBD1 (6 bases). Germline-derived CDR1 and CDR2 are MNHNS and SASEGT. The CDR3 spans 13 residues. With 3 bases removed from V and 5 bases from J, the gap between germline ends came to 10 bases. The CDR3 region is CASSDGTWTEAFF. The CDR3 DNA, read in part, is TGTGCCAGCAGTGACGGGACATGGACTGAA.